This entry describes one TCR beta chain. As yet, its antigen is unknown. 5'RACE, which relied on constant-segment primers, yielded TCR alpha and TCR beta cDNA libraries carrying sample barcodes and UMIs. TCRdb passed the 5' RACE reads through MiXCR, listing each CDR3 protein once. The table includes fewer than 250,000 distinct CDR3 sequences, roughly 27% detected once. The record originates from a study of T-cell memory formation after mild COVID-19. V dropped 1 base and J dropped 5 bases, with 6 bases sitting between them. The germline gives CDR1 SGHRS, CDR2 YFSETQ. The CDR3 covers 12 residues. Study-wide results and limits: Second-wave clones reaching peak frequency on day 37 lacked confirmed SARS-CoV-2 specificity. The finding that pre-infection memory included some responding clones suggested that cross-reactive memory joined.

This receptor was taken from an adult woman who had mild COVID-19 (a few samples of this study predate the infection). Cell type and time point are not known. This chain uses TRBV5-1 with TRBJ2-5; no reliable D call. Sequencing was performed on PBMCs or a T cell subset sorted from them (not recorded which). As DNA, the CDR3 is TGCGCCAGCAGCTTGCCCCCGGAGACCCAGTACTTC. This encodes CASSLPPETQYF.